This section outlines one T cell receptor (beta chain) sequence together with its context. Its antigen remains unidentified. This CDR3 contains 14 residues. Trimming cost V 6 bases and J 5 bases; bases outside gene matches: 9. CDR1 is MNHEY, CDR2 SVGEGT, per germline. The data were taken from a study of T cell responses to AZD1222 COVID-19 vaccine. Notes on the study in general: At baseline, just 6 or 7 AZD1222 recipients tested seropositive. As reported, nearly half of all spike-specific TCRs target variant regions that are unmutated. White British people made up most donors, females outnumbered males, and clonal diversity was possibly underestimated. Sampled repertoires all dated from after the peak T cell response.

Profiling relied on immunoSEQ multiplex PCR, and the TCRdb table lists in-frame clones only, not all of them. The repertoire holds about 130,000 clones, with 93% as singletons. The chain joins TRBV6-2 or TRBV6-3 to TRBJ1-2; 7 positions agree with TRBD1. The specimen was peripheral blood, collected on day 0 of AZD1222 vaccination. This sequence was found in an adult in good health. CDR3 sequence reads: CASSRTGTDYGYTF. CDR3 bases: TGTGCCAGCAGCCGTACCGGGACAGATTATGGCTACACCTTC.